The 18 T cell receptor beta chains below all came from one sample that was sequenced in a study of blood T cell repertoires in COVID-19. Sequencing was performed with immunoSEQ multiplex PCR; in TCRdb, only in-frame clones are kept and a portion is missing. The sample has about 190,000 clones, 85% seen once. The sequenced sample consisted of peripheral blood. The receptor set was obtained from an elderly woman with acute or convalescent COVID-19.

This clone was observed once. V usage is TRBV18 and J usage is TRBJ2-2; no clear D. This CDR3 spans 16 amino acids. Germline CDR1 is KGHSH and CDR2 is LQKENI. The ends were cut back, 0 bases at V and 3 bases at J, with 11 bases in the middle. The CDR3 coding sequence is TGTGCCAGCTCACCACCATCTAACGCTTACACCGGGGAGCTGTTTTTT. Translating it yields CASSPPSNAYTGELFF. The complete variable domain, with remaining parts taken from reference TRBV18 and TRBJ2-2, reads NAGVMQNPRHLVRRRGQEARLRCSPMKGHSHVYWYRQLPEEGLKFMVYLQKENIIDESGMPKERFSAEFPKEGPSILRIQQVVRGDSAAYFCASSPPSNAYTGELFFGEGSRLTVL.

This clone has only one observation. This chain uses TRBV6-5 with TRBJ2-7, with 13 bases matching TRBD2. CDR1 is MNHEY and CDR2 is SVGAGI in the germline V gene. The CDR3 length is 16 residues. V lost 2 bases, J lost 5 bases, and 6 bases stayed unmatched. The DNA for the CDR3 is TGTGCCAGCAGTTACATAAGGACTAGCGGGAGAGACGAGCAGTACTTC. Translated: CASSYIRTSGRDEQYF.

This clone was observed many times. The chain uses TRBV9 and TRBJ2-2, with TRBD2 matching over 8 bases. The trim removed 7 bases at V and 8 bases at J, leaving 1 base unmatched. Germline V lookup: CDR1 SGDLS, CDR2 YYNGEE. CDR3 length equals 11 residues. This CDR3 reads CASGLAGELFF. CDR3 sequence (DNA): TGTGCCAGCGGACTAGCAGGGGAGCTGTTTTTT.

The chain uses TRBV28 and TRBJ1-2; 9 positions agree with TRBD1. Germline V lookup: CDR1 MDHEN, CDR2 SYDVKM. The CDR3 has 13 amino acids. V dropped 4 bases and J dropped 7; count of bases not matched to a gene: 4. CDR3: CASSSRTGVGYTF. CDR3 coding DNA: TGTGCCAGCAGTTCCCGGACAGGGGTTGGCTACACCTTC.

The rearrangement links TRBV4-2 to TRBJ2-1; TRBD2 matches at 10 bases. The germline gives CDR1 LGHNA, CDR2 YNFKEQ. V shed 0 bases, J shed 1 base, and the junction held 0 bases outside the gene matches. The CDR3 covers 16 residues. CDR3 DNA sequence: TGTGCCAGCAGCCAAGAAGCGGGAGGGTCCTACAATGAGCAGTTCTTC. Its protein is CASSQEAGGSYNEQFF.

The rearrangement uses TRBV7-8 and TRBJ2-7, with 8 bases aligning to TRBD2. Trimming at V came to 0 bases and at J to 6 bases, leaving 4 bases not matched to a gene. CDR3 length: 14 amino acids. Germline V gene data show CDR1 as SGHVS and CDR2 as FQNEAQ. The CDR3 DNA sequence: TGTGCCAGCAGCTTAGCCCAAGCGGGAGCCGAGCAGTACTTC. This gives the protein CASSLAQAGAEQYF.

V and J are TRBV29-1 and TRBJ1-5; possible D gene TRBD1, 5 bases. The V gene lost 3 bases and the J gene lost 9 bases, with 18 bases spanning the gap. Germline CDR1 SQVTM, CDR2 ANQGSEA. This CDR3 is 14 amino acids long. This chain's CDR3 is CSVDWAGRDGPQHF. CDR3 nucleotide sequence: TGCAGCGTTGATTGGGCAGGGAGGGATGGGCCCCAGCATTTT.

V usage is TRBV6-5 and J usage is TRBJ1-3; a possible D gene is TRBD1 (5 bases). Trimming cost V 6 bases and J 7 bases, with 13 bases left between them. This CDR3 is 13 amino acids long. CDR1 is MNHEY, CDR2 SVGAGI, per germline. This CDR3 reads CASRRGDGNTIYF. Written as DNA, the CDR3 is TGTGCCAGCAGGCGGGGGGATGGGAACACCATATATTTT.

For the CDR3, the DNA is TGTGCCAGCACCCCCAGGTTGGGTAGCGCGGAGCAGTACTTC. Translating gives CASTPRLGSAEQYF. The chain couples TRBV6-5 to TRBJ2-7; weak D call: TRBD2 (5 bases). Germline CDR1 MNHEY, CDR2 SVGAGI. This CDR3 contains 14 residues. The V and J ends lost 7 bases and 7 bases respectively, with 20 bases between them.

The chain carries TRBV4-1 and TRBJ2-1, with 13 nucleotides matching TRBD2. The CDR3 is made up of 18 amino acids. Germline loops: CDR1 MGHRA, CDR2 YSYEKL. V was clipped by 3 bases and J by 7 bases; unmatched bases: 12. CDR3 protein: CASSQRTSGSMDWNEQFF. CDR3 nucleotides: TGCGCCAGCAGCCAGCGGACTAGCGGGAGTATGGATTGGAATGAGCAGTTCTTC.

This chain connects TRBV5-6 to TRBJ1-1; the match to TRBD1 covers 7 bases. J lost 2 bases, V lost 2 bases, and 3 bases had no gene match. The CDR3 loop spans 14 amino acids. Germline V CDR1 and CDR2: SGHDT, YYEEEE. CDR3: CASSFRQGNTEAFF. CDR3 nucleotide sequence: TGTGCCAGCAGCTTTAGACAGGGAAACACTGAAGCTTTCTTT. The whole variable domain, remainder taken from reference TRBV5-6 and TRBJ1-1, is DAGVTQSPTHLIKTRGQQVTLRCSPKSGHDTVSWYQQALGQGPQFIFQYYEEEERQRGNFPDRFSGHQFPNYSSELNVNALLLGDSALYLCASSFRQGNTEAFFGQGTRLTVV.

This clone was counted a single time. V and J are TRBV7-2 and TRBJ2-7, with 10 bases identical to TRBD1. Germline assignment: CDR1 SGHTA and CDR2 FQGNSA. This CDR3 has 15 amino acids. The V and J ends lost 6 bases and 2 bases, in that order; junction bases with no gene match: 7. The CDR3 here is CASSRTGGAAYEQYF. CDR3 coding DNA: TGTGCCAGCAGTCGGACAGGGGGTGCCGCCTACGAGCAGTACTTC.

This chain uses TRBV28 with TRBJ1-4; D not resolved. This CDR3 spans 15 amino acids. CDR1 MDHEN and CDR2 SYDVKM come from the germline V gene. The V end lost 3 bases, the J end lost 8 bases, and 16 bases lay between the germline ends. This chain's CDR3 is CASSFSDFAREKLFF. The CDR3 DNA follows: TGTGCCAGCAGTTTCTCGGACTTTGCCAGGGAAAAACTGTTTTTT.

V gene TRBV5-1 combines with J gene TRBJ2-1, with 12 bases matching TRBD2. This CDR3 contains 15 residues. The germline V gene has CDR1 SGHRS and CDR2 YFSETQ. V shed 7 bases, J shed 7 bases, and the junction held 9 bases outside the gene matches. CDR3 amino acids: CASGLLAGGGNEQFF. Here the CDR3 DNA reads TGCGCCAGCGGCCTGCTAGCGGGAGGGGGGAATGAGCAGTTCTTC.

This sequence joins TRBV19 and TRBJ2-1, with TRBD2 matching 7 bases. V lost 2 bases, J lost 0 bases, and 4 bases stayed unmatched. The germline gives CDR1 LNHDA, CDR2 SQIVND (reference sequence). This CDR3 region has 16 residues. CDR3 nucleotide sequence: TGTGCCAGTAGTATACCTAGCGGAGTCTCCTACAATGAGCAGTTCTTC. Protein: CASSIPSGVSYNEQFF.

The V and J genes are TRBV5-1 and TRBJ2-1, with D perhaps TRBD2 (6 bases). Per germline, CDR1 SGHRS and CDR2 YFSETQ. Trimming removed 1 base from V and 6 bases from J, with 14 bases in between. This CDR3 contains 15 residues. The CDR3, as DNA: TGCGCCAGCAGCTTGACCGGGCTCGGGGGCAATGAGCAGTTCTTC. The encoded protein is CASSLTGLGGNEQFF.

The chain is built from TRBV6-6 and TRBJ2-1; D uncertain. Trimming removed 2 bases from V and 7 bases from J, with 6 bases in between. The CDR3 consists of 12 residues. Germline assignment: CDR1 MNHNY and CDR2 SVGAGI (reference sequence). CDR3 sequence (DNA): TGTGCCAGCAGTTACGCCAGAAATGAGCAGTTCTTC. Its protein is CASSYARNEQFF.

The chain is built from TRBV24-1 and TRBJ2-7; 9 nucleotides line up with TRBD1. Germline CDR1 and CDR2: KGHDR and SFDVKD. This CDR3 has 17 residues. V dropped 1 base and J dropped 6; count of bases not matched to a gene: 12. The CDR3 spells CATSDFHRDRDFCEQYF. The CDR3 DNA reads as TGTGCCACCAGTGATTTTCACCGGGACAGGGACTTTTGCGAGCAGTACTTC.